This TCR beta chain was obtained from a study of blood T cell repertoires in COVID-19. Libraries were prepared by immunoSEQ multiplex PCR; TCRdb keeps only in-frame clonotypes and omits some of them. The sample comprises under 250,000 clones, around 86% of which are singletons, and approximately 1.5% rests with the top ten. V was shortened by 1 base and J by 6 bases, with 7 bases between the two germline ends. There are 13 residues in the CDR3. CDR1 and CDR2 from the germline V gene are SGHVS and FQNEAQ. The TCR originated in an older woman who had recovered from COVID-19. The rearrangement links TRBV7-8 to TRBJ2-1; unclear D gene. The sample consisted of peripheral blood. The CDR3: CASSLGPGNEQFF. The CDR3 DNA reads as TGTGCCAGCAGCTTAGGACCGGGCAATGAGCAGTTCTTC.